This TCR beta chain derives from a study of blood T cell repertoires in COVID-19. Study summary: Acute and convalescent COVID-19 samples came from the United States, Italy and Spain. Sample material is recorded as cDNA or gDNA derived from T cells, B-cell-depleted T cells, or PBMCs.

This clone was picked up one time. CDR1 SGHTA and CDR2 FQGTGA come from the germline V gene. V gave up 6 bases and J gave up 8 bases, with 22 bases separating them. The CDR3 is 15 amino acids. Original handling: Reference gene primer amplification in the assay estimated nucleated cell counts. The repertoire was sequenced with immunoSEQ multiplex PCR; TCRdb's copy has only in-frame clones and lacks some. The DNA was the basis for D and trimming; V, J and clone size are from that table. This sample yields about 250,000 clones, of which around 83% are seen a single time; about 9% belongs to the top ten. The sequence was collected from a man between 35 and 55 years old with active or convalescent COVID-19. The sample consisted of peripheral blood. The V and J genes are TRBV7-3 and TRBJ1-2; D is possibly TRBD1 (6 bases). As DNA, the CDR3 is TGTGCCAGCAGGGCGACAGGCTCAGATCCTCGGGGCTACACCTTC. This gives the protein CASRATGSDPRGYTF.